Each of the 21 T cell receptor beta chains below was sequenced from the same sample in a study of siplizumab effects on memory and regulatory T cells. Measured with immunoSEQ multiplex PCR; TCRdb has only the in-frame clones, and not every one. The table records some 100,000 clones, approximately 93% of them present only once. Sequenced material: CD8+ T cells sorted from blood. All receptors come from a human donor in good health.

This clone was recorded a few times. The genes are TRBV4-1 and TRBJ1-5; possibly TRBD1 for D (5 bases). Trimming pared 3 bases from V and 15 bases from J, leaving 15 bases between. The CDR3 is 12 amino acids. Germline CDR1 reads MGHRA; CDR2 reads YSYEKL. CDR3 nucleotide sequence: TGCGCCAGCAGCCATGGGGACGGGACTTTGCATTTT. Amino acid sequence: CASSHGDGTLHF.

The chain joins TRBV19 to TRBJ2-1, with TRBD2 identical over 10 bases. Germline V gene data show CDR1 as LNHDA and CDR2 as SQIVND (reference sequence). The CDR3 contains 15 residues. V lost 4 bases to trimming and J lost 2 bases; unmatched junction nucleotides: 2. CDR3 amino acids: CASSTSGRAYNEQFF. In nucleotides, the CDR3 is TGTGCCAGTAGTACCAGCGGGAGGGCCTACAATGAGCAGTTCTTC.

CDR3: CASSLGRGFSGYTF. Here the CDR3 DNA reads TGTGCCAGCAGCTTAGGTAGAGGGTTTTCTGGCTACACCTTC. This rearrangement joins TRBV7-9 to TRBJ1-2, with D unclear. This CDR3 is 14 amino acids long. Germline V gene sequence: CDR1 SEHNR, CDR2 FQNEAQ (reference sequence). Trimming cost V 1 base and J 7 bases, with 13 bases left between them.

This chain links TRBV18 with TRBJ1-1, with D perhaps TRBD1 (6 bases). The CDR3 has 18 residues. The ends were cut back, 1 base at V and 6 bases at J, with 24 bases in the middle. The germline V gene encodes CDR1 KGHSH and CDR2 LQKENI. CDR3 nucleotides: TGTGCCAGCTCACCACAGGACAGAGGGAACGAACAAGTCCCTGAAGCTTTCTTT. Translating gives CASSPQDRGNEQVPEAFF. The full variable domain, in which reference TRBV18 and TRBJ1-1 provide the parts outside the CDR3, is NAGVMQNPRHLVRRRGQEARLRCSPMKGHSHVYWYRQLPEEGLKFMVYLQKENIIDESGMPKERFSAEFPKEGPSILRIQQVVRGDSAAYFCASSPQDRGNEQVPEAFFGQGTRLTVV.

The CDR3 protein is CASSPDSYNEQFF. The CDR3 DNA sequence: TGTGCCAGTAGCCCCGACTCCTACAATGAGCAGTTCTTC. The V call is TRBV19, the J call TRBJ2-1; unclear D gene. Trimming took off 6 bases at V and 0 bases at J, with 6 bases between the two ends. The length of the CDR3 is 13 residues. Germline CDR1 LNHDA, CDR2 SQIVND (reference sequence).

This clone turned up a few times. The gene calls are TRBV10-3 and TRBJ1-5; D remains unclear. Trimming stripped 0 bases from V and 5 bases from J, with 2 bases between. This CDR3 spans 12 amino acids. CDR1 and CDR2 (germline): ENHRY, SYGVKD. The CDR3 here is CAISESDQPQHF. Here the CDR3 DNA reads TGTGCCATCAGTGAGTCTGATCAGCCCCAGCATTTT.

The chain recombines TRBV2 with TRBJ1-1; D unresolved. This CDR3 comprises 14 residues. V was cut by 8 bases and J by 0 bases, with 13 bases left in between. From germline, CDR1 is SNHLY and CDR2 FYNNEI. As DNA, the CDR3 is TGTGCCAGCTCCATCCCGTTCATGAACACTGAAGCTTTCTTT. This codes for CASSIPFMNTEAFF.

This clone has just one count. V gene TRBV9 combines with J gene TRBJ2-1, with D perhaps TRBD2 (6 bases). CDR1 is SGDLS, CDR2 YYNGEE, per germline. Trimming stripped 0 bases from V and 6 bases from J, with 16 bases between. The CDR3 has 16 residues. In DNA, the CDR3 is TGTGCCAGCAGCGTAGATCTTGGCGGAGGGGCCAATGAGCAGTTCTTC. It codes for CASSVDLGGGANEQFF.

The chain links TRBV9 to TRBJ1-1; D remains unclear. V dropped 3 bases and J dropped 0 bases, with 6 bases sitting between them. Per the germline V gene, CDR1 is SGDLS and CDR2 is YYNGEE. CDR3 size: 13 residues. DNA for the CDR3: TGTGCCAGCAGCGCTGCAGTGAACACTGAAGCTTTCTTT. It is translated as CASSAAVNTEAFF.

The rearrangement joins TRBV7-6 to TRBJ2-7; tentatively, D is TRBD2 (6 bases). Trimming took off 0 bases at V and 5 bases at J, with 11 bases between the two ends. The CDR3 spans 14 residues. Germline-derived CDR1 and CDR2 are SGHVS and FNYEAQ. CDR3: CASSLAGGGDEQYF. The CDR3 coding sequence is TGTGCCAGCAGCTTAGCGGGAGGTGGCGACGAGCAGTACTTC.

The CDR3 coding sequence is TGTGCCAGCAGTGAAGGAGGGACAGGCGACTACGAGCAGTACTTC. Protein product: CASSEGGTGDYEQYF. The genes are TRBV2 and TRBJ2-7, with 8 bases identical to TRBD1. V was clipped by 1 base and J by 3 bases; unmatched bases: 5. This CDR3 has 15 residues. Germline loops: CDR1 SNHLY, CDR2 FYNNEI. Full variable domain (remainder filled in from reference TRBV2 and TRBJ2-7): EPEVTQTPSHQVTQMGQEVILRCVPISNHLYFYWYRQILGQKVEFLVSFYNNEISEKSEIFDDQFSVERPDGSNFTLKIRSTKLEDSAMYFCASSEGGTGDYEQYFGPGTRLTVT.

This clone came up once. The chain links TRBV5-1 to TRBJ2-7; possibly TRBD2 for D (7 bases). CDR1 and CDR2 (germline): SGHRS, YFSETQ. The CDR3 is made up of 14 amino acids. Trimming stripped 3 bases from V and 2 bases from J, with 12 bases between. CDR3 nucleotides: TGCGCCAGCAGCTGGACTAGGGGGGCCTACGAGCAGTACTTC. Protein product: CASSWTRGAYEQYF.

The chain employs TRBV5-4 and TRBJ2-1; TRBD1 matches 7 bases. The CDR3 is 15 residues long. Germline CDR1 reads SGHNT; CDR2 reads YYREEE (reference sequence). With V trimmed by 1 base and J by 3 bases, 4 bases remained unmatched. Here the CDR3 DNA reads TGTGCCAGCAGCTTGAGACAGGGCAGCTACAATGAGCAGTTCTTC. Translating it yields CASSLRQGSYNEQFF.

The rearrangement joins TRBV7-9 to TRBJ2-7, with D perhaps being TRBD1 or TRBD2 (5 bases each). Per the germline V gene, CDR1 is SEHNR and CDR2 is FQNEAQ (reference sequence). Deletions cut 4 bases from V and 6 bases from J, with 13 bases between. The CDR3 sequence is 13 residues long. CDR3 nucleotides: TGTGCCAGCAGCTCAGAATCGGGGCGCGAGCAGTACTTC. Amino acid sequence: CASSSESGREQYF.

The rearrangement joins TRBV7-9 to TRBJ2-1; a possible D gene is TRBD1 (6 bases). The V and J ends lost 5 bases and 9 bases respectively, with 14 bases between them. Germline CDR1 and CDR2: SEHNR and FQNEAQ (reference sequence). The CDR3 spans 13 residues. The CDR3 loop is CASSIQGWREQFF. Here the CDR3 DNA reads TGTGCCAGCAGCATACAGGGCTGGCGTGAGCAGTTCTTC.

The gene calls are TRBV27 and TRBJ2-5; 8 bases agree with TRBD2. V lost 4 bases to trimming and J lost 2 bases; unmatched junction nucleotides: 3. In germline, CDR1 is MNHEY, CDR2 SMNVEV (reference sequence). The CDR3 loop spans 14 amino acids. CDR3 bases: TGTGCCAGCAGTTCAACTAGCGGACAAGAGACCCAGTACTTC. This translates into CASSSTSGQETQYF.

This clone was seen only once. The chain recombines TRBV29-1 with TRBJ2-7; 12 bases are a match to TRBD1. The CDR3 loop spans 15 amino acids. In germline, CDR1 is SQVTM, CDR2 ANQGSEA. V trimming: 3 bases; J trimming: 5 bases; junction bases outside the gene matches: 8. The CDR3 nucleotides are TGCAGCGTTGAGGGACAGGGGGCGCATTCAGACGAGCAGTACTTC. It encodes CSVEGQGAHSDEQYF.

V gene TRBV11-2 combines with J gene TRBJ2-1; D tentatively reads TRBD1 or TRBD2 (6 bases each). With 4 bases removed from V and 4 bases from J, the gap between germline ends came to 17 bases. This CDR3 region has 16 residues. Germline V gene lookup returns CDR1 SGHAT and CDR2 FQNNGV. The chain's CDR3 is CASSYPTGAGYNEQFF. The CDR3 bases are TGTGCCAGCAGCTATCCAACGGGGGCAGGTTACAATGAGCAGTTCTTC.

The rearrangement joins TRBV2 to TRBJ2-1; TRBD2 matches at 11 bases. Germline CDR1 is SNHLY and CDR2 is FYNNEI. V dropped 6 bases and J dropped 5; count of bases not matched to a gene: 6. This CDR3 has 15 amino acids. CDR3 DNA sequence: TGTGCCAGCAGCACGGGTAGCGGGAGGGACAATGAGCAGTTCTTC. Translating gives CASSTGSGRDNEQFF.

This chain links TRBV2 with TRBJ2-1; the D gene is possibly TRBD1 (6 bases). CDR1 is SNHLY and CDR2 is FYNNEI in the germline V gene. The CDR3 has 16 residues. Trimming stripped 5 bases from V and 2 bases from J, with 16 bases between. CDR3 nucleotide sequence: TGTGCCAGCAGTCCACCACAGGGTAGCCCCTACAATGAGCAGTTCTTC. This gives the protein CASSPPQGSPYNEQFF.

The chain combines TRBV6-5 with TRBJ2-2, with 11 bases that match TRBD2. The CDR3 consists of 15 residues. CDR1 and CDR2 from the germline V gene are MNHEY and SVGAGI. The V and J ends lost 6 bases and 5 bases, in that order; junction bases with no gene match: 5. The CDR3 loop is CASSLSGGGTGELFF. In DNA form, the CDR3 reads TGTGCCAGCAGCCTTAGCGGGGGGGGGACCGGGGAGCTGTTTTTT.